This T cell receptor beta chain emerged from a study of post-analysis software for immune sequencing data. Study background: Included among the disease courses, which were recorded for the cohort, were relapsing-remitting, secondary progressive and progressive-relapsing multiple sclerosis. Study-wide points: F-measure co-clustering was strong for batch-matched samples. Relative to controls, patients with multiple sclerosis showed significantly lower normalized Chao1 diversity. In patients, about five TRBV segments were more frequent than in controls, with TRBV5-6, TRBV5-1 and TRBV20-1 among them.

In the case of this clonotype: What it binds is unknown.

Every TCR beta cDNA library bore unique molecular identifiers. TCRdb fed the PCR reads into MiXCR, producing one record per CDR3 protein. The sample has roughly 800,000 distinct CDR3 sequences, roughly 50% seen once. Germline V gene lookup returns CDR1 SGHTA and CDR2 FQGNSA. The V gene end was trimmed by 4 bases and the J gene end by 1 base; junction bases not matched to a gene: 9. CDR3 length: 17 residues. This chain uses TRBV7-2 with TRBJ1-2; TRBD1 matches 10 bases. Sequencing was performed on blood. The TCR was taken from a girl between 5 and 17 years old with multiple sclerosis. The CDR3 region has the DNA TGTGCCAGCAGCTCCAAGACAGGGGGCCTCGGTAACTATGGCTACACCTTC. Translation: CASSSKTGGLGNYGYTF.